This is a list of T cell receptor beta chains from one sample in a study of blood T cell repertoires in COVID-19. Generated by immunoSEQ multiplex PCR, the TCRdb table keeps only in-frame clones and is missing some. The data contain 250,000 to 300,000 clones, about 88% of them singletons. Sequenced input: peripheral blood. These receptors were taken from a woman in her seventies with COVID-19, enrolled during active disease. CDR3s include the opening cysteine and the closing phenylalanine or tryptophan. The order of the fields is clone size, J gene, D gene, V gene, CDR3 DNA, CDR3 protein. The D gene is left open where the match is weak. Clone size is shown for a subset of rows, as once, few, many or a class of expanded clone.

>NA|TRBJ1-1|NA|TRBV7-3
TGTGCCAGCAGCCCCAGGCTGGGCGCAGAAGCTTTCTTT
CASSPRLGAEAFF
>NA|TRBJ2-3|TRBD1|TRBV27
TGTGCCAGCAGTTCGGGACAGGTTATATTCGATGCGCGGTATTTT
CASSSGQVIFDARYF
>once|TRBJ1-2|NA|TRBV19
TGTGCCAGTAGTATTCCACCCCTCAGTGGCTACACCTTC
CASSIPPLSGYTF
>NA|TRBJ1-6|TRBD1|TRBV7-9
TGTGCCAGCAGCTCCGGACAGGGTAATTCACCCCTCCACTTT
CASSSGQGNSPLHF
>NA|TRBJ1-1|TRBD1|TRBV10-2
TGCGCCAGCAGGATCGGACAGGGTGGAGAGGCTGAAGCTTTCTTT
CASRIGQGGEAEAFF
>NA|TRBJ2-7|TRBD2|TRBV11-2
TGTGCCAGCAGCTTTGGGACTAGCGGGGTCCTCTACGAGCAGTACTTC
CASSFGTSGVLYEQYF
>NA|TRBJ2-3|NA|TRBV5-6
TGTGCCAGCAGCTTGGCAGGGCTTCCCACAGATACGCAGTATTTT
CASSLAGLPTDTQYF
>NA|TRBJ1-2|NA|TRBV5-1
TGCGCCAGCAGCTTGGGGGGAGCGAGAACTAACTATGGCTACACCTTC
CASSLGGARTNYGYTF
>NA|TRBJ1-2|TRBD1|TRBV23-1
TGCGCCAGCCCAGGGGGCAATGGCTACACCTTC
CASPGGNGYTF
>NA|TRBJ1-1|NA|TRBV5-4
TGTGCCAGCAGCCATGGCCCCGGTAGACAGACGGGGAACACTGAAGCTTTCTTT
CASSHGPGRQTGNTEAFF
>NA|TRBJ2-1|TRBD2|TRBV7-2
TGTGCCAGCAGCCCCGGGGGGCTAGCGGGCAAAGTTCGGGGTGAGCAGTTCTTC
CASSPGGLAGKVRGEQFF
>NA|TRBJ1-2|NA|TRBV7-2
TGTGCCAGCAGCTTAATAGCAGGGCCCGATGGCTACACCTTC
CASSLIAGPDGYTF
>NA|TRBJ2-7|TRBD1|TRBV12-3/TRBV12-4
TGTGCCAGCAGCGGACAGGGGGCGAGGGAGCAGTACTTC
CASSGQGAREQYF
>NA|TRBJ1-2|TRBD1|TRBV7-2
TGTGCCAGCAGCTTAGCGGGCGGACAGGGAGGTGGCTACACCTTC
CASSLAGGQGGGYTF
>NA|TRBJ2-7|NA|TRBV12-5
TGTGCTAGTGGTTTGAAGGGCAGGGTTTACGAGCAGTACTTC
CASGLKGRVYEQYF
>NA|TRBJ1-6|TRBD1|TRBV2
TGTGCCAGCAGTTACAGGGGAGAAAATTCACCCCTCCACTTT
CASSYRGENSPLHF
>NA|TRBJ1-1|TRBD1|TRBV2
TGTGCCAGCAGTGGAGTAGGGGGCCCAAACACTGAAGCTTTCTTT
CASSGVGGPNTEAFF
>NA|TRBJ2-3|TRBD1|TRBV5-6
TGTGCCAGCAGTGTAAGACAGGGAAGCACAGATACGCAGTATTTT
CASSVRQGSTDTQYF
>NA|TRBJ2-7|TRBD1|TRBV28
TGTGCCAGCAGTTTACTTGACAGGGGCTACGAGCAGTACTTC
CASSLLDRGYEQYF
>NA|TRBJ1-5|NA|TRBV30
TGTGCCTGGAGTGTACGTACAATTAGCAATCAGCCCCAGCATTTT
CAWSVRTISNQPQHF
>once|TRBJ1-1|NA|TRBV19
TGTGCCAGTAGTATCCCGACAGGACTGAACACTGAAGCTTTCTTT
CASSIPTGLNTEAFF
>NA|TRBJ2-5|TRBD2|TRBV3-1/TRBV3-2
TGTGCCAGCAGCCGTTTTGCGGGGGGGCGGGAGACCCAGTACTTC
CASSRFAGGRETQYF
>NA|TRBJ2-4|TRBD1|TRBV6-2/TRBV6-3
TGTGCCAGCAGTTACCAACCGACAGGGAAGGGAAACATTCAGTACTTC
CASSYQPTGKGNIQYF
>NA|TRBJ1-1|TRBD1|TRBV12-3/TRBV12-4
TGTGCCGGCTACGACAGGGGGGCCACTGAAGCTTTCTTT
CAGYDRGATEAFF